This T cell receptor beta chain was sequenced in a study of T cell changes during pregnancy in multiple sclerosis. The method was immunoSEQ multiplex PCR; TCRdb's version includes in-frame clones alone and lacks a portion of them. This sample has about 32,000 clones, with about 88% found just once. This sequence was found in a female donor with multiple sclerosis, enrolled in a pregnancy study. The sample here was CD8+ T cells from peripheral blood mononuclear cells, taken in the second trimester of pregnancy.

The CDR3 here is CASSLATGPNTEAFF. CDR3 nucleotides: TGTGCCAGCAGCTTAGCGACAGGTCCCAACACTGAAGCTTTCTTT. The chain employs TRBV7-9 and TRBJ1-1; D may be TRBD1 (6 bases). V lost 0 bases and J 2 bases, leaving 10 bases between the germline ends. The CDR3 extends over 15 amino acids. Germline lookup yields CDR1 SEHNR and CDR2 FQNEAQ (reference sequence).